This paragraph covers one TCR beta chain sequence. The data originate from a study of CD8+ T cells in alopecia areata. V lost 0 bases, J lost 0 bases, and 12 bases lay in between. CDR1 is SGHRS and CDR2 is YFSETQ in the germline V gene. The CDR3 length is 16 residues. RNA was extracted and reverse transcribed into cDNA as the sequencing template. Data came from immunoSEQ multiplex PCR; TCRdb stores just in-frame clones and leaves some out. The repertoire holds under 150,000 clones, with approximately 51% as singletons. The treatment is: oral pan-JAK inhibitor, 5-10 mg twice daily. Sequencing used CD4+ T cells sorted from blood, obtained at week 24, from a patient treated with tofacitinib. The clonotype comes from a human donor with alopecia areata. This chain links TRBV5-1 with TRBJ1-1, with D perhaps TRBD1 (6 bases). CDR3 in DNA: TGCGCCAGCAGCTTGGATACAGGGTTGATGAACACTGAAGCTTTCTTT. Protein: CASSLDTGLMNTEAFF.